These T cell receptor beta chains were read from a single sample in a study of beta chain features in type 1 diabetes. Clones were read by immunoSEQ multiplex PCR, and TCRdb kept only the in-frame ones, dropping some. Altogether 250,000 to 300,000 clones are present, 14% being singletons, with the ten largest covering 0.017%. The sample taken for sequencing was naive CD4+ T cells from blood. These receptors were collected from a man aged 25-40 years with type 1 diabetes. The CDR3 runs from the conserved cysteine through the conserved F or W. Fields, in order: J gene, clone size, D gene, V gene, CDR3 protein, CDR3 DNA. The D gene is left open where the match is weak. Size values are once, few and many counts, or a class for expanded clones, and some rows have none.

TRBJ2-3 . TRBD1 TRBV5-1 CATLRGDSLSTDTQYF TGCGCCACCCTCAGAGGGGACAGCCTTTCCACAGATACGCAGTATTTT
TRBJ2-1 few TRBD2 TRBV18 CASSPPSGWTYNEQFF TGTGCCAGCTCACCTCCTAGCGGGTGGACCTACAATGAGCAGTTCTTC
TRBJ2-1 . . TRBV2 CASSFRSSYNEQFF TGTGCCAGCAGCTTTAGGAGCTCCTACAATGAGCAGTTCTTC
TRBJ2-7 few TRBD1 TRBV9 CASSVEPGQGADQYF TGTGCCAGCAGCGTTGAGCCGGGACAGGGGGCGGACCAGTACTTC
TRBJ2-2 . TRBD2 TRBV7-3 CASGGSGSTNTGELFF TGTGCCAGCGGGGGAAGCGGGAGCACGAACACCGGGGAGCTGTTTTTT
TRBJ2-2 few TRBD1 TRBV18 CASSEDRVTGELFF TGTGCCAGCTCAGAGGACAGGGTCACCGGGGAGCTGTTTTTT
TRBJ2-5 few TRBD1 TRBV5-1 CASSLGDRDSETQYF TGCGCCAGCAGCTTGGGGGACAGGGATTCGGAGACCCAGTACTTC
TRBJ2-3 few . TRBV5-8 CASSLYDTQYF TGTGCCAGCAGCTTGTATGATACGCAGTATTTT
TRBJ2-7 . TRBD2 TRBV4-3 CASSQEPPLAGEVRLEYEQYF TGCGCCAGCAGCCAAGAACCCCCACTAGCGGGAGAGGTGAGACTGGAATACGAGCAGTACTTC
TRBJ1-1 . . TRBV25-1 CASSEPARDGPEAFF TGTGCCAGCAGTGAACCGGCCCGGGATGGTCCTGAAGCTTTCTTT
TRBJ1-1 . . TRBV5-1 CASSGGRGRGLRTEAFF TGCGCCAGCAGCGGCGGTCGAGGTCGGGGTCTAAGGACTGAAGCTTTCTTT
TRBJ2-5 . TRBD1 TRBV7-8 CASSWTGDQETQYF TGTGCCAGCAGCTGGACAGGGGACCAAGAGACCCAGTACTTC
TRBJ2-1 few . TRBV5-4 CASSQERRLSYNEQFF TGTGCCAGCAGCCAAGAGCGTCGGTTGTCCTACAATGAGCAGTTCTTC
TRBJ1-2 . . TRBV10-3 CAIRGQTSGYTF TGTGCCATCAGAGGACAGACAAGTGGCTACACCTTC
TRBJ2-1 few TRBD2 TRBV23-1 CASSVSGSYNEQFF TGCGCCAGCAGCGTGAGCGGGAGCTACAATGAGCAGTTCTTC
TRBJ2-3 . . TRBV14 CASSQDLGGWSTDTQYF TGTGCCAGCAGCCAAGATCTAGGCGGGTGGAGCACAGATACGCAGTATTTT
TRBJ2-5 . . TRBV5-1 CASSFGISETQYF TGCGCCAGCAGCTTCGGTATTTCGGAGACCCAGTACTTC
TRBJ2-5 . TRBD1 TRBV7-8 CASKIRDSQETQYF TGTGCCAGCAAGATCCGGGACAGCCAAGAGACCCAGTACTTC
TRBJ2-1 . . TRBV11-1 CASSLSRGRNRYEQFF TGTGCCAGCAGCTTATCGAGAGGGCGGAATCGCTATGAGCAGTTCTTC
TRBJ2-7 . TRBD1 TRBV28 CASTLGQGSSEQYF TGTGCCAGCACGTTGGGACAGGGGAGTTCCGAGCAGTACTTC
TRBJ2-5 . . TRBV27 CASRTRGETQYF TGTGCCAGCAGGACTCGAGGGGAGACCCAGTACTTC